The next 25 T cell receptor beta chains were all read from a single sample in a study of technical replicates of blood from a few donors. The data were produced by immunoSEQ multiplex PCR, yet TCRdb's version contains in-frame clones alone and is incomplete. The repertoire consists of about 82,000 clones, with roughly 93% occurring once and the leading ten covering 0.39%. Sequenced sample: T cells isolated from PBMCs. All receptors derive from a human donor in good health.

The CDR3, as DNA: TGTGCCAGCAGCTTGGGGGGAGGCGGTTTCTATACCGGGGAGCTGTTTTTT. Its protein is CASSLGGGGFYTGELFF. The rearrangement links TRBV5-6 to TRBJ2-2; D is perhaps TRBD2 (6 bases). Trimming took 0 bases from V and 5 from J, leaving 17 bases between them. CDR3 size: 17 residues. Germline loops: CDR1 SGHDT, CDR2 YYEEEE.

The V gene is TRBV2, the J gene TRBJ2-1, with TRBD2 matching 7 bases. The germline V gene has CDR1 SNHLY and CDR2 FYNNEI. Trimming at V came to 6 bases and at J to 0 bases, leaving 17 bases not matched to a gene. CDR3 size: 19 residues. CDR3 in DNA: TGTGCCAGCAGAGAAACGGGAGGCCGCCCAACAAGCTCCTACAATGAGCAGTTCTTC. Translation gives CASRETGGRPTSSYNEQFF.

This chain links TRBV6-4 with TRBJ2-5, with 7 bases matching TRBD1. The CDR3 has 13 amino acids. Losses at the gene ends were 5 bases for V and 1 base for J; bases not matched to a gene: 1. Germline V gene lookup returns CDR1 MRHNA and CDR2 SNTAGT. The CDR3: CASSRDSQETQYF. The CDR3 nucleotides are TGTGCCAGCAGTCGGGACAGCCAAGAGACCCAGTACTTC.

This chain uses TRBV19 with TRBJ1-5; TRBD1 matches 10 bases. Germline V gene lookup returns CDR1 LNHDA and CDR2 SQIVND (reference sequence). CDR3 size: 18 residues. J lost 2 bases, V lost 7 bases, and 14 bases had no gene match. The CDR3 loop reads CASTPGTGDLLGNQPQHF. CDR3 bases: TGTGCCAGTACCCCTGGGACAGGGGATTTATTGGGCAATCAGCCCCAGCATTTT.

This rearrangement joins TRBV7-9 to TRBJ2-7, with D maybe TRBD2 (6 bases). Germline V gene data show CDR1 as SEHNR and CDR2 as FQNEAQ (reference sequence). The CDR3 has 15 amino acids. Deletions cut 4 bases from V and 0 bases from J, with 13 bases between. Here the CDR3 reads CASSSGLPYSYEQYF. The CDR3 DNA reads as TGTGCCAGCAGCTCGGGACTTCCTTACTCCTACGAGCAGTACTTC.

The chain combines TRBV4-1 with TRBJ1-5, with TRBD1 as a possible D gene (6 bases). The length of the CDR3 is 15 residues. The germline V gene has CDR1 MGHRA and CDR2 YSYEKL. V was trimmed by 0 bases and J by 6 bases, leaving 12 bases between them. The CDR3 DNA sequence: TGCGCCAGCAGCCAAGATCAGGGGTGGGGTCAGCCCCAGCATTTT. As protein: CASSQDQGWGQPQHF.

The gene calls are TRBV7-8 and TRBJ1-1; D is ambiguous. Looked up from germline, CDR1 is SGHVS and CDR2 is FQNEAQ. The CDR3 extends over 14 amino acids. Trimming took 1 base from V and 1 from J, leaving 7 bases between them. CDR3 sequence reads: CASSLGWQNTEAFF. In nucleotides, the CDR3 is TGTGCCAGCAGCTTAGGATGGCAGAACACTGAAGCTTTCTTT.

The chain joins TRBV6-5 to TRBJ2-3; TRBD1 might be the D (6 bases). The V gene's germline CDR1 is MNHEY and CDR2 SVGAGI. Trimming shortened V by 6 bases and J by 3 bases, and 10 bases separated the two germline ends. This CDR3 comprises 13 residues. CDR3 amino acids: CASRTTGTDTQYF. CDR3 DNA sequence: TGTGCCAGCAGGACCACAGGGACAGATACGCAGTATTTT.

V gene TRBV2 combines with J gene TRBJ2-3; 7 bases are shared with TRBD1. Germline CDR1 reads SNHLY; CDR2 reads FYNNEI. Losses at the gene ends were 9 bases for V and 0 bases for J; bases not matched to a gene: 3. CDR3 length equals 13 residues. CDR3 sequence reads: CASPGGSTDTQYF. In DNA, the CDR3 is TGTGCCAGTCCAGGGGGAAGCACAGATACGCAGTATTTT.

The CDR3 here is CATQGGLYQGYQPQHF. CDR3 in DNA: TGTGCCACACAGGGGGGGCTTTATCAGGGTTATCAGCCCCAGCATTTT. This chain links TRBV28 with TRBJ1-5; 8 nucleotides align to TRBD1. Per germline, CDR1 MDHEN and CDR2 SYDVKM. With V trimmed by 10 bases and J by 5 bases, 16 bases remained unmatched. The CDR3 has 16 amino acids.

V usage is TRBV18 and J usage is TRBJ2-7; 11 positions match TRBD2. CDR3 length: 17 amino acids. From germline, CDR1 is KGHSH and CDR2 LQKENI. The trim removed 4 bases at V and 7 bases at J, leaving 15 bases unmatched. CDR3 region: CASSRYTSGSYWEEQYF. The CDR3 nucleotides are TGTGCCAGCTCACGATATACTAGCGGGAGTTATTGGGAGGAGCAGTACTTC.

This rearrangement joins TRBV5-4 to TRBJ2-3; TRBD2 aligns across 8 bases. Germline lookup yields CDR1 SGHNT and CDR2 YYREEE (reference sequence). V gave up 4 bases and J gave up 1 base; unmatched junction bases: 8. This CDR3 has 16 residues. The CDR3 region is CASSQKAGVGTDTQYF. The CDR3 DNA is TGTGCCAGCAGCCAAAAAGCGGGAGTTGGCACAGATACGCAGTATTTT.

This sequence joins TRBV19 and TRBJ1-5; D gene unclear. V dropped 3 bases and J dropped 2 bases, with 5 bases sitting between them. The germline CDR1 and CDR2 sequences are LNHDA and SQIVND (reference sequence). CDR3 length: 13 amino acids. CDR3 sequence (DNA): TGTGCCAGTAGTATTGGAGGCAATCAGCCCCAGCATTTT. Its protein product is CASSIGGNQPQHF.

This CDR3 is CATSRGSGSYEQYF. The DNA for the CDR3 is TGTGCCACCAGCAGAGGTAGCGGCTCCTACGAGCAGTACTTC. The J gene is TRBJ2-7, the V gene TRBV15, with a weak D call TRBD2 (6 bases). The CDR3 is 14 amino acids. Trimming took 1 base from V and 0 from J, leaving 7 bases between them. The germline V gene encodes CDR1 LNHNV and CDR2 YYDKDF (reference sequence).

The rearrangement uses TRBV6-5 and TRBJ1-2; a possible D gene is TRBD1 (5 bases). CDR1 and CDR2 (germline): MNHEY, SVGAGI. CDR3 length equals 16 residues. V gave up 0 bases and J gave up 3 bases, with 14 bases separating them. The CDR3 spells CASSYSVEGTYYGYTF. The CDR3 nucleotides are TGTGCCAGCAGTTACTCGGTGGAGGGGACCTACTATGGCTACACCTTC.

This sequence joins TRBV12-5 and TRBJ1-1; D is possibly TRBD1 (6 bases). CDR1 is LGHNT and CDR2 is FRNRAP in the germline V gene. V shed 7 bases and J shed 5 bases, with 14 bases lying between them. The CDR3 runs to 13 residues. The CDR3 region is CASDNRDGTEAFF. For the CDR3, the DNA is TGTGCTAGTGACAACAGGGATGGGACTGAAGCTTTCTTT.

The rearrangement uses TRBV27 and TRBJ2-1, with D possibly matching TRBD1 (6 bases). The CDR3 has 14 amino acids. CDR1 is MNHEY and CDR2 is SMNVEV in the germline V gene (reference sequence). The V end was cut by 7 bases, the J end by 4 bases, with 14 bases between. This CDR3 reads CASTIRTAYNEQFF. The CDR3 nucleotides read TGTGCCAGCACGATCAGGACAGCTTACAATGAGCAGTTCTTC.

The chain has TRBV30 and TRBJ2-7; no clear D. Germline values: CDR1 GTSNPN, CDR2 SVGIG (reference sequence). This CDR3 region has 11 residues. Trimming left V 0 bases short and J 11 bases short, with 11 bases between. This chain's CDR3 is CAWSVRALEYF. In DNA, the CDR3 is TGTGCCTGGAGTGTGCGAGCGTTGGAGTACTTC. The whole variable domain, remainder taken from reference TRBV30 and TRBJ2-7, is SQTIHQWPATLVQPVGSPLSLECTVEGTSNPNLYWYRQAAGRGLQLLFYSVGIGQISSEVPQNLSASRPQDRQFILSSKKLLLSDSGFYLCAWSVRALEYFGPGTRLTVT.

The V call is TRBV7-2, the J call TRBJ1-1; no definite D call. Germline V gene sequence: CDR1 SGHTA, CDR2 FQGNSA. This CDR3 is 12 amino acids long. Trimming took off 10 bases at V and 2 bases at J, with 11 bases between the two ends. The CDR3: CAIGVFNTEAFF. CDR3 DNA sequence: TGTGCCATCGGAGTCTTTAACACTGAAGCTTTCTTT.

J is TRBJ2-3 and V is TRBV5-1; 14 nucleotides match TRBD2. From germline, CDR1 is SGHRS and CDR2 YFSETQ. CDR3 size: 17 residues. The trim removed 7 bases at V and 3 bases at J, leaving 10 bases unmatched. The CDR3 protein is CASRTGLAGATTDTQYF. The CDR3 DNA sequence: TGCGCCAGCCGGACGGGACTAGCGGGAGCGACGACAGATACGCAGTATTTT.

CDR3: CASSPSGRSLVGETQYF. The CDR3 nucleotides read TGTGCCAGCTCACCCAGCGGGAGGAGCTTAGTCGGAGAGACCCAGTACTTC. The V gene is TRBV18, the J gene TRBJ2-5, with 9 bases that match TRBD2. The V gene end was trimmed by 3 bases and the J gene end by 4 bases; junction bases not matched to a gene: 12. The CDR3 totals 17 residues. From germline, CDR1 is KGHSH and CDR2 LQKENI.

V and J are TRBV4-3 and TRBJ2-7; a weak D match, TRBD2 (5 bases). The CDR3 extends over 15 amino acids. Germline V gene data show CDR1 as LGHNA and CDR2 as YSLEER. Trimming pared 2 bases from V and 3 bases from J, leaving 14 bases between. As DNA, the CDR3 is TGCGCCAGCAGCCAACCTGGAGCTACTAGCTACGAGCAGTACTTC. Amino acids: CASSQPGATSYEQYF.

For the CDR3, the DNA is TGTGCCAGCAGTTACCTTTCAGCAACTAATGAAAAACTGTTTTTT. It is translated as CASSYLSATNEKLFF. This rearrangement joins TRBV6-5 to TRBJ1-4; D gene unclear. The germline gives CDR1 MNHEY, CDR2 SVGAGI. The germline V and J ends were trimmed by 2 bases and 0 bases, with 7 bases remaining between them. The CDR3 is made up of 15 amino acids.

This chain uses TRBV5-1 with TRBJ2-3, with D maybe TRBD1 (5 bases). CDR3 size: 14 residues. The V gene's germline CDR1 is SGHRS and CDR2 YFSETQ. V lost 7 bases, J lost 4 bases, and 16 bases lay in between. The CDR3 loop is CASASPGWADTQYF. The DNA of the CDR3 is TGCGCCAGCGCCTCTCCAGGGTGGGCAGATACGCAGTATTTT.

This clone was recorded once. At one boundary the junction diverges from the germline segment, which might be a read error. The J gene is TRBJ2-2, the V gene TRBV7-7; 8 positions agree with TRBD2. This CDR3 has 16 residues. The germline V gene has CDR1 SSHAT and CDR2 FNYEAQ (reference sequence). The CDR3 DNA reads TGTGCTAGCAGCTTAGGAGTCAGCGGGAGTCCCGGGGAGCTGTTTTTT. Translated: CASSLGVSGSPGELFF.